A selection of T cell receptor beta chains follows, all from one sample in a study of T-cell reconstitution after alpha-beta-depleted transplantation in children. Each CDR3 protein gets one entry after TCRdb re-called the PCR reads with MiXCR. The sample lists some 490,000 distinct CDR3 sequences; around an eighth were seen once. The sequencing here drew on PBMCs from the stem cell graft donor, taken from the stem cell graft. These receptors were obtained from a human donor who donated a stem cell graft to a child with combined immunodeficiency. CDR3s include the opening cysteine and the closing phenylalanine or tryptophan. The D gene is left open where the match is weak. Clone size appears in some rows only: once, few, many, or a class for an expanded clone.

TRBD2	few	TRBV20-1	TRBJ2-1	TGCAGTGCTAGAGACACAATGGGACTAGCGGTTTCTAGCTCCTACAATGAGCAGTTCTTC	CSARDTMGLAVSSSYNEQFF
TRBD2	-	TRBV12-3/TRBV12-4	TRBJ2-5	TGTGCCAGCAGTTTGACTAGCGGGACTGAATGGGAGACCCAGTACTTC	CASSLTSGTEWETQYF
TRBD1	-	TRBV5-6	TRBJ2-4	TGTGCCAGCAGCCGACAGGGGACCCCCTTAGCCAAAAACATTCAGTACTTC	CASSRQGTPLAKNIQYF
-	many	TRBV12-3/TRBV12-4	TRBJ2-7	TGTGCCAGCAGGAAACACGGAATGTCCTACGAGCAGTACTTC	CASRKHGMSYEQYF
-	many	TRBV20-1	TRBJ1-6	TGCAGTGCTAGAGAGAGTGGGGGGGGCCTTAGTCCCAATTCACCCCTCCACTTT	CSARESGGGLSPNSPLHF
-	few	TRBV11-2	TRBJ2-2	TGTGCCAGCAGCTTAGAGTACTCCTTTCACACCGGGGAGCTGTTTTTT	CASSLEYSFHTGELFF
TRBD1	many	TRBV27	TRBJ2-2	TGTGCCAGCAGTCCCTACAGGGGGCGAACCGGGGAGCTGTTTTTT	CASSPYRGRTGELFF
TRBD2	-	TRBV20-1	TRBJ2-1	TGCAGTGCTAGAGATCTAGCGGGGATATTCGGGGAGCAGTTCTTC	CSARDLAGIFGEQFF
TRBD2	many	TRBV12-3/TRBV12-4	TRBJ2-1	TGTGCCAGCAGTTCGTATGGACTAGCTTTCCCCAATGAGCAGTTCTTC	CASSSYGLAFPNEQFF
-	few	TRBV19	TRBJ2-5	TGTGCCAGTAGTCCGTTTCGGCAGGAGACCCAGTACTTC	CASSPFRQETQYF
-	many	TRBV5-5	TRBJ2-3	TGTGCCAGCAGCTTTAGAGTGCCCCAAGATACGCAGTATTTT	CASSFRVPQDTQYF
-	-	TRBV20-1	TRBJ2-7	TGCAGTGCTCTGGTACCCGGGTCGTACGAGCAGTACTTC	CSALVPGSYEQYF
TRBD1	few	TRBV27	TRBJ2-2	TGTGCCAGCCGAAAAAACAGGGGTGAGGGGACCGGGGAGCTGTTTTTT	CASRKNRGEGTGELFF
-	-	TRBV2	TRBJ2-1	TGTGCCAGCAGTGAAGGAAGGGGTCTGGGGAATGAGCAGTTCTTC	CASSEGRGLGNEQFF
TRBD1	-	TRBV29-1	TRBJ2-1	TGCAGCGTGCCGACAGGGGCCTACAATGAGCAGTTCTTC	CSVPTGAYNEQFF
-	-	TRBV24-1	TRBJ2-2	TGTGCCACCAGTGATGGTTGGGGTACCGGGGAGCTGTTTTTT	CATSDGWGTGELFF
-	few	TRBV6-1	TRBJ2-7	TGTGCCAGCAAAAACGAGCAGTACTTC	CASKNEQYF
-	-	TRBV24-1	TRBJ1-5	TGTGCCACCAGTGACCCCAGGGCAAATCAGCCCCAGCATTTT	CATSDPRANQPQHF
-	many	TRBV11-2	TRBJ2-3	TGTGCCAGCAGCCCTTGGACGTCTAGCACAGATACGCAGTATTTT	CASSPWTSSTDTQYF
TRBD2	few	TRBV24-1	TRBJ2-1	TGTGCCACCAGTGACACAAAGCTAGCGGGGGAAACCCACAATGAGCAGTTCTTC	CATSDTKLAGETHNEQFF
TRBD2	-	TRBV4-3	TRBJ2-7	TGCGCCAGCAGCCAAGCTCGGGCTAGCGGGAGAAGGCCCTACGAGCAGTACTTC	CASSQARASGRRPYEQYF
-	once	TRBV2	TRBJ1-4	TGTGCCAGCAGCCTGACGGGGGCGGAAAAACTGTTTTTT	CASSLTGAEKLFF
TRBD1	many	TRBV12-3/TRBV12-4	TRBJ2-2	TGTGCCAGCACTCGGGGACAGTTCATAACCGGGGAGCTGTTTTTT	CASTRGQFITGELFF
-	-	TRBV20-1	TRBJ2-3	TGCAGTGCTCCCCTCGACGGCGGGGATACGCAGTATTTT	CSAPLDGGDTQYF
TRBD2	few	TRBV20-1	TRBJ2-7	TGCAGTGCTAGAACCGCGCCTAGCGGGAGAACGAGGGAGCAGTACTTC	CSARTAPSGRTREQYF
-	few	TRBV18	TRBJ2-7	TGTGCCAGCTCACCGCGGACAGGGTTGAGGCTAGCGGAATTCTACGAGCAGTACTTC	CASSPRTGLRLAEFYEQYF
-	few	TRBV30	TRBJ2-1	TGTGCCTGGAGCCCCGGTGGTGGATACAATGAGCAGTTCTTC	CAWSPGGGYNEQFF
TRBD1	few	TRBV9	TRBJ1-1	TGTGCCAGCAGCGTTCTAGACAGGGGGATCGCTGAAGCTTTCTTT	CASSVLDRGIAEAFF
TRBD2	many	TRBV20-1	TRBJ2-3	TGCAGCGAACTAGCGGGGAGCACAGATACGCAGTATTTT	CSELAGSTDTQYF
TRBD2	-	TRBV18	TRBJ2-1	TGTGCCAGCTCACCACCGTCGGTAGCGGGAGGAAGTGAGCAGTTCTTC	CASSPPSVAGGSEQFF